These 30 T cell receptor beta chains were sequenced from one sample in a study of T-cell reconstitution after alpha-beta-depleted transplantation in children. Unique molecular identifiers featured in how the TCRbeta library was prepared. TCRdb reprocessed the PCR reads via MiXCR and lists one record per CDR3 protein. Among 210,000 or so distinct CDR3 sequences listed, approximately 10% were seen once. Source: PBMCs from the stem cell graft donor, taken from the stem cell graft. The receptors shown here come from a human donor who donated a stem cell graft to a child with acute lymphoblastic leukemia.

Only a few counts were recorded for this clonotype. This rearrangement joins TRBV7-8 to TRBJ1-1; D is uncertain. This CDR3 is built from 15 residues. Germline lookup yields CDR1 SGHVS and CDR2 FQNEAQ. The V end lost 4 bases, the J end lost 0 bases, and 12 bases lay between the germline ends. CDR3 DNA: TGTGCCAGCAGCTCCTCCGGGATTTTGAACACTGAAGCTTTCTTT. It translates to CASSSSGILNTEAFF.

The rearrangement joins TRBV20-1 to TRBJ2-2; no reliable D call. Germline V CDR1 and CDR2: DFQATT, SNEGSKA (reference sequence). This CDR3 contains 14 residues. The V gene lost 6 bases and the J gene lost 5 bases, with 16 bases spanning the gap. Here the CDR3 DNA reads TGCAGTGCCACATCCAACATGTGGACCGGGGAGCTGTTTTTT. This gives the protein CSATSNMWTGELFF.

With regard to this clonotype: Just one base apart from a much larger clone, this may be a read error. The rearrangement links TRBV12-3 or TRBV12-4 to TRBJ2-7, with TRBD1 identical over 9 bases. The length of the CDR3 is 15 residues. CDR3 sequence reads: CASSLPGQGLHEQCF. CDR3 nucleotides: TGTGCCAGCAGCCTCCCGGGACAGGGTCTACACGAGCAGTGCTTC.

The J gene is TRBJ2-7, the V gene TRBV10-2; weak D call: TRBD1 (6 bases). CDR1 and CDR2 (germline): WSHSY, SAAADI. Trimming took off 5 bases at V and 7 bases at J, with 21 bases between the two ends. CDR3 length: 15 residues. The CDR3 loop is CASSPTGSSEGEQYF. The CDR3 bases are TGCGCCAGCAGTCCTACAGGGAGTTCAGAGGGTGAGCAGTACTTC.

As for this clonotype: A far larger clone is off by one base, so a read error is likely. The rearrangement joins TRBV12-3 or TRBV12-4 to TRBJ1-1, with a tentative D call TRBD1 (5 bases). The CDR3 totals 13 residues. V gave up 1 base and J gave up 4 bases, with 7 bases separating them. CDR3 in amino acids: CASSLGGTTEAFF. The CDR3 DNA is TGTGCCAGCAGTTTAGGAGGGACCACTGAAGCTTTCTTT.

This chain links TRBV25-1 with TRBJ2-1, with 9 bases identical to TRBD1. The CDR3 loop spans 17 amino acids. CDR1 and CDR2 from the germline V gene are MGHDK and SYGVNS. J gave up 12 bases and V 2 bases, and 17 bases lay outside the gene matches. The CDR3, as DNA: TGTGCCAGCAGTGAAAGGCAGGGGACAGGGTCTACAAGGGGGCAGTTCTTC. It specifies CASSERQGTGSTRGQFF.

The chain has TRBV5-1 and TRBJ2-1; possibly TRBD1 or TRBD2 for D (6 bases each). Per the germline V gene, CDR1 is SGHRS and CDR2 is YFSETQ. Trimming removed 5 bases from V and 8 bases from J, with 20 bases in between. The CDR3 consists of 15 residues. The CDR3 nucleotides are TGCGCCAGCAGGTCTACTATGGGGGGCTTGGATGAGCAGTTCTTC. Encoded protein: CASRSTMGGLDEQFF.

J is TRBJ1-4 and V is TRBV5-1; possibly TRBD1 for D (5 bases). V was cut by 2 bases and J by 6 bases, with 11 bases left in between. The CDR3 contains 14 residues. Germline V lookup: CDR1 SGHRS, CDR2 YFSETQ. The CDR3 here is CASSFRGQDEKLFF. The CDR3 region has the DNA TGCGCCAGCAGCTTTCGGGGCCAGGATGAAAAACTGTTTTTT.

There are many counts of this clonotype. The gene calls are TRBV12-3 or TRBV12-4 and TRBJ1-2; no reliable D call. This CDR3 is 14 amino acids long. The germline V and J ends were trimmed by 6 bases and 4 bases, with 15 bases remaining between them. The chain's CDR3 is CASSSDGRLYGYTF. The CDR3 region has the DNA TGTGCCAGCAGCAGTGATGGACGGCTCTATGGCTACACCTTC.

The sample holds many counts of this clonotype. The gene calls are TRBV7-8 and TRBJ1-1; 9 bases line up with TRBD1. J lost 10 bases, V lost 5 bases, and 5 bases had no gene match. CDR1 and CDR2 from the germline V gene are SGHVS and FQNEAQ. The CDR3 is 12 amino acids. The DNA of the CDR3 is TGTGCCAGCAGCCCTGGACAGGGGACAGCTTTCTTT. Amino acid sequence: CASSPGQGTAFF.

The sample holds many counts of this clonotype. The J gene is TRBJ1-6, the V gene TRBV20-1; 7 bases map to TRBD1. This CDR3 has 16 residues. Germline-derived CDR1 and CDR2 are DFQATT and SNEGSKA (reference sequence). Trimming removed 3 bases from V and 10 bases from J; junction bases left unmatched: 15. Here the CDR3 reads CSASRTGRTGISPLHF. CDR3 bases: TGCAGTGCTAGCAGGACAGGTCGGACGGGAATCTCACCCCTCCACTTT.

The gene calls are TRBV7-2 and TRBJ2-7, with D unresolved. This CDR3 comprises 12 residues. The V gene lost 11 bases and the J gene lost 1 base, with 12 bases spanning the gap. The germline CDR1 and CDR2 sequences are SGHTA and FQGNSA. The CDR3 here is CAERIGSYEQYF. Here the CDR3 DNA reads TGTGCCGAGAGAATAGGGTCCTACGAGCAGTACTTC.

In its sample, this clonotype was seen many times. The chain couples TRBV20-1 to TRBJ1-5; tentatively, D is TRBD1 (5 bases). V was cut by 4 bases and J by 5 bases, with 18 bases left in between. CDR1 is DFQATT, CDR2 SNEGSKA, per germline (reference sequence). The CDR3 has 15 residues. The CDR3 is CSATEPGGRDQPQHF. CDR3 in DNA: TGCAGTGCTACCGAGCCGGGGGGACGGGATCAGCCCCAGCATTTT.

The rearrangement uses TRBV27 and TRBJ2-7; the match to TRBD1 covers 8 bases. V was pared by 4 bases and J by 5 bases, with 4 bases of the junction left unmatched. This CDR3 region has 13 residues. Germline-derived CDR1 and CDR2 are MNHEY and SMNVEV (reference sequence). CDR3 protein: CASSSGQENEQYF. The CDR3, as DNA: TGTGCCAGCAGTTCGGGACAGGAAAACGAGCAGTACTTC.

This sequence joins TRBV15 and TRBJ1-2, with TRBD1 matching 8 bases. V gave up 3 bases and J gave up 3 bases; unmatched junction bases: 6. There are 15 residues in the CDR3. Germline V gene sequence: CDR1 LNHNV, CDR2 YYDKDF (reference sequence). CDR3 coding DNA: TGTGCCACCAGCAGGGATCGGGGACAGGACTATGGCTACACCTTC. The encoded protein is CATSRDRGQDYGYTF.

The chain has TRBV5-1 and TRBJ2-5; D unclear. Germline V CDR1 and CDR2: SGHRS, YFSETQ. The CDR3 totals 13 residues. V lost 6 bases and J lost 5, with 14 bases in between. DNA of the CDR3: TGCGCCAGCATGGCGGAACCCGGCGAGACCCAGTACTTC. Translation gives CASMAEPGETQYF.

There are a few counts of this clonotype. This chain joins TRBV6-6 and TRBJ1-2, with a weak D call TRBD1 (5 bases). Trimming left V 6 bases short and J 3 bases short, with 14 bases between. This CDR3 has 14 residues. Germline-derived CDR1 and CDR2 are MNHNY and SVGAGI (reference sequence). CDR3 nucleotides: TGTGCCAGCAGGTTCCCCGGGACGGACTATGGCTACACCTTC. It codes for CASRFPGTDYGYTF.

This chain joins TRBV6-1 and TRBJ2-4; 8 nucleotides match TRBD1. V gave up 6 bases and J gave up 1 base; unmatched junction bases: 2. CDR3 length: 14 residues. The germline V gene has CDR1 MNHNS and CDR2 SASEGT. The CDR3 nucleotides are TGTGCCAGCAGAGGACAGGGCGCCAAAAACATTCAGTACTTC. Residues: CASRGQGAKNIQYF.

The J gene is TRBJ2-7, the V gene TRBV5-1; a possible D gene is TRBD2 (6 bases). This CDR3 has 16 amino acids. V was pared by 4 bases and J by 3 bases, with 20 bases between. Germline CDR1 and CDR2: SGHRS and YFSETQ. The CDR3 DNA reads TGCGCCAGCAGCCCGGGACTTACCAGGGTTTTCTACGAGCAGTACTTC. Translation gives CASSPGLTRVFYEQYF.

V gene TRBV29-1 combines with J gene TRBJ2-5; unclear D gene. The ends were cut back, 4 bases at V and 3 bases at J, with 9 bases in the middle. This CDR3 spans 12 amino acids. CDR1 and CDR2 (germline): SQVTM, ANQGSEA. As DNA, the CDR3 is TGCAGCGTTGGCTTTACTGAAGAGACCCAGTACTTC. Its protein product is CSVGFTEETQYF.

This clonotype was recorded at least ten times. This rearrangement joins TRBV2 to TRBJ2-2; TRBD1 aligns across 7 bases. Germline V gene data show CDR1 as SNHLY and CDR2 as FYNNEI. J was trimmed by 6 bases and V by 5 bases; bases with no gene match: 9. This CDR3 contains 15 residues. CDR3 nucleotides: TGTGCCAGCAGTCCTTCAACAGGGGTGCCCGGGGAGCTGTTTTTT. Translating gives CASSPSTGVPGELFF.

J is TRBJ2-1 and V is TRBV6-5, with D hard to call. The V gene's germline CDR1 is MNHEY and CDR2 SVGAGI. CDR3 length: 14 residues. Deletions cut 1 base from V and 5 bases from J, with 9 bases between. The CDR3 loop is CASSYFGRNNEQFF. For the CDR3, the DNA is TGTGCCAGCAGTTACTTCGGACGGAACAATGAGCAGTTCTTC.

This clonotype appeared many times. The chain couples TRBV10-2 to TRBJ2-3; 11 bases map to TRBD2. Germline V gene data show CDR1 as WSHSY and CDR2 as SAAADI. J was trimmed by 1 base and V by 2 bases; bases with no gene match: 14. This CDR3 region has 20 residues. Here the CDR3 reads CASSEPPSSGGIPGTDTQYF. The CDR3 nucleotides are TGCGCCAGCAGTGAGCCCCCGTCTAGCGGGGGGATCCCTGGCACAGATACGCAGTATTTT.

This clonotype came up a few times. The V call is TRBV15, the J call TRBJ1-5; D unclear. The CDR3 contains 14 residues. Per germline, CDR1 LNHNV and CDR2 YYDKDF (reference sequence). V was cut by 9 bases and J by 4 bases, with 16 bases left in between. Here the CDR3 reads CATAGPTENQPQHF. In DNA form, the CDR3 reads TGTGCCACAGCTGGCCCCACGGAGAATCAGCCCCAGCATTTT.

Details on this clonotype: A read error may produce the germline difference seen at one junction end. The V gene is TRBV12-3 or TRBV12-4, the J gene TRBJ2-5; the D call may be TRBD1 or TRBD2 (5 bases each). CDR3 length: 14 amino acids. In DNA, the CDR3 is TGTACCAGCAGTCCCCTTTCGGGGCGAGAGACCCAGTACTTC. Its translation: CTSSPLSGRETQYF.

CDR3: CASSIGPAATEAFF. The CDR3 nucleotides are TGCGCCAGCAGTATCGGCCCAGCCGCGACTGAAGCTTTCTTT. This chain connects TRBV5-1 to TRBJ1-1; no definite D call. Trimming removed 5 bases from V and 5 bases from J, with 16 bases in between. Germline V lookup: CDR1 SGHRS, CDR2 YFSETQ. The CDR3 is 14 amino acids.

This clonotype has a count of ten or more. V usage is TRBV12-3 or TRBV12-4 and J usage is TRBJ1-4, with 8 bases lining up with TRBD1. The CDR3 runs 13 residues. Trimming removed 8 bases from V and 8 bases from J; junction bases left unmatched: 7. The CDR3 DNA sequence: TGTGCCAGCGCCCAGGGGGCCGGCGAAAAACTGTTTTTT. The encoded protein is CASAQGAGEKLFF.

This clonotype appeared many times. The chain couples TRBV12-3 or TRBV12-4 to TRBJ2-2; unclear D gene. Trimming left V 2 bases short and J 2 bases short, with 6 bases between. This CDR3 is 14 amino acids long. CDR3 in amino acids: CASSLNSNTGELFF. In DNA, the CDR3 is TGTGCCAGCAGTTTAAACAGCAACACCGGGGAGCTGTTTTTT.

V gene TRBV5-1 combines with J gene TRBJ1-1, with D unclear. Germline V lookup: CDR1 SGHRS, CDR2 YFSETQ. The CDR3 extends over 13 amino acids. The V end was cut by 1 base, the J end by 3 bases, with 7 bases between. CDR3 sequence (DNA): TGCGCCAGCAGCTTGCCTCGGGACACTGAAGCTTTCTTT. Amino acid sequence: CASSLPRDTEAFF.

This clonotype was seen many times. The chain recombines TRBV3-1 with TRBJ2-7; weak D call: TRBD2 (5 bases). V was cut by 0 bases and J by 0 bases, with 9 bases left in between. Germline V gene sequence: CDR1 LGHDT, CDR2 YNNKEL (reference sequence). The CDR3 covers 15 residues. The CDR3 DNA reads as TGTGCCAGCAGCCAAGATGCGGGTTTCTCCTACGAGCAGTACTTC. As protein: CASSQDAGFSYEQYF.